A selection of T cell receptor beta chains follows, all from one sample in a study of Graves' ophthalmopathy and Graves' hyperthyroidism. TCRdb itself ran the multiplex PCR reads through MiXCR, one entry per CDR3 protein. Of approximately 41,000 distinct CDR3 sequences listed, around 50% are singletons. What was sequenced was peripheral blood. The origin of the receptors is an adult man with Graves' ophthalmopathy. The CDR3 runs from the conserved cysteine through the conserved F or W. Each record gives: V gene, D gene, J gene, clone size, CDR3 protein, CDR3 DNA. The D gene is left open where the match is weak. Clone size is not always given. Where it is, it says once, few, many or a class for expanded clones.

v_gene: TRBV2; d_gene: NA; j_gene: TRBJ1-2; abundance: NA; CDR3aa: CASSEASGNGYTF; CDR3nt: TGTGCCAGCAGCGAGGCCAGCGGAAATGGCTACACCTTC
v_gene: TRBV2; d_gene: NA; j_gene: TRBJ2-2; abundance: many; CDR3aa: CASKRRGTGELFF; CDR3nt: TGTGCCAGCAAACGGAGGGGAACCGGGGAGCTGTTTTTT
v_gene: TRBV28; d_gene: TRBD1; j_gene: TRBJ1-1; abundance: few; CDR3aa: CASRSGVDRGAGGENTEAFF; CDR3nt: TGTGCCAGCAGGTCTGGGGTGGACAGGGGAGCGGGTGGAGAGAACACTGAAGCTTTCTTT
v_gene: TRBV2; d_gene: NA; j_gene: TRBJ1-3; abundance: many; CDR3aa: CASSEISGHSGNTIYF; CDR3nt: TGTGCCAGCAGTGAAATTTCGGGCCACTCTGGAAACACCATATATTTT
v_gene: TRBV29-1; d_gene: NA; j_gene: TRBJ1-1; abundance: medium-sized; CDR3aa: CSAQGWNTEAFF; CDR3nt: TGCAGCGCACAGGGCTGGAACACTGAAGCTTTCTTT
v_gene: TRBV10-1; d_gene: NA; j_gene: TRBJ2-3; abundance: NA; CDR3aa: CASSESRYSDTQYF; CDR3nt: TGCGCCAGCAGTGAGTCCAGGTATTCAGATACGCAGTATTTT
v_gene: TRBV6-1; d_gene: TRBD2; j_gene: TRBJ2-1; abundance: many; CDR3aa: CASSASGRAEQFF; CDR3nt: TGTGCCAGCAGTGCCAGCGGGAGGGCCGAACAGTTCTTC
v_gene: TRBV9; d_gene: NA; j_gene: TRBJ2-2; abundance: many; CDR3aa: CASSVASGATGELFF; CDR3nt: TGTGCCAGCAGCGTAGCCAGCGGTGCCACCGGGGAGCTGTTTTTT
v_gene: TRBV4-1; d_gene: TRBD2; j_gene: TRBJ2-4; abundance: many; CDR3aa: CASSHILAGKNIQYF; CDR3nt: TGCGCCAGCAGCCACATACTAGCGGGAAAAAACATTCAGTACTTC
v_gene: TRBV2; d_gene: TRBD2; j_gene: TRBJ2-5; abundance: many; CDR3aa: CASKADRAGGYQETQYF; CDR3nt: TGTGCCAGCAAGGCCGACCGAGCGGGGGGCTACCAAGAGACCCAGTACTTC
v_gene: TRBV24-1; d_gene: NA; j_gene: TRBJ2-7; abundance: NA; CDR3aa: CASSPEAYHPLYYEQYF; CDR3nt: TGTGCCAGCTCACCGGAGGCTTACCATCCACTCTACTACGAGCAGTACTTC
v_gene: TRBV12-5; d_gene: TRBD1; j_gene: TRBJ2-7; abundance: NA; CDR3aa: CASSPMDRENDEQYF; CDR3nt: TGTGCCAGCAGTCCCATGGACAGGGAAAACGACGAGCAGTACTTC
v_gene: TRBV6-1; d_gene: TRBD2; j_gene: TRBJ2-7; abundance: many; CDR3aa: CASSEQGASGSEQYF; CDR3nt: TGTGCCAGCAGTGAACAGGGGGCTAGCGGGAGCGAGCAGTACTTC
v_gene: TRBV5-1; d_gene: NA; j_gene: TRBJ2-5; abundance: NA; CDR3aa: CASSLGVGAQVTQYF; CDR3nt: TGCGCCAGCAGCTTGGGAGTGGGGGCCCAAGTGACCCAGTACTTC
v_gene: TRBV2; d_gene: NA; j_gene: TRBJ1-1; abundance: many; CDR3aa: CATKRATEGTNTEAFF; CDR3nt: TGTGCCACTAAAAGGGCTACGGAGGGGACGAACACTGAAGCTTTCTTT
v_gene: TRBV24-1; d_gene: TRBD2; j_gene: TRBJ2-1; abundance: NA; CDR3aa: CATSARDPFGTSGDYNEQFF; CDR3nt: TGTGCCACCAGTGCTAGGGACCCTTTTGGTACGAGCGGGGACTACAATGAGCAGTTCTTC
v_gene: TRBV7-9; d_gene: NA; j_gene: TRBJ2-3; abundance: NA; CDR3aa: CASSSTVRDTQYF; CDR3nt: TGTGCCAGCAGCAGCACAGTGCGCGATACGCAGTATTTT
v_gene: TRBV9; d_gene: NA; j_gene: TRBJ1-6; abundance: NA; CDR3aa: CASSVRDASNSPLHF; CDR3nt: TGTGCCAGCAGCGTCCGGGACGCAAGTAATTCACCCCTCCACTTT
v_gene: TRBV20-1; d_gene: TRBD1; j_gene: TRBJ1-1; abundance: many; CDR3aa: CSAGTANTEAFF; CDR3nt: TGCAGTGCTGGGACAGCGAACACTGAAGCTTTCTTT
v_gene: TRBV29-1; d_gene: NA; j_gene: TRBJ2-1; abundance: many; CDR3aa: CSVAGSSYNEQFF; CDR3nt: TGCAGCGTTGCGGGGAGCTCCTACAATGAGCAGTTCTTC
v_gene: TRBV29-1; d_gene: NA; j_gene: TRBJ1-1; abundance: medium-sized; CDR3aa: CSVAVGPEGRTEAFF; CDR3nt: TGCAGCGTTGCCGTCGGCCCAGAGGGACGCACTGAAGCTTTCTTT
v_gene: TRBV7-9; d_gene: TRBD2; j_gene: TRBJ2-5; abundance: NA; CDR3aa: CASSRAGAQETQYF; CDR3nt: TGTGCCAGCAGTCGAGCGGGGGCCCAAGAGACCCAGTACTTC
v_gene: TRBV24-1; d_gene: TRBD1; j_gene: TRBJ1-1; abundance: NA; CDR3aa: CATSDRDREAFF; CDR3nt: TGTGCCACCAGTGATCGGGACAGGGAAGCTTTCTTT
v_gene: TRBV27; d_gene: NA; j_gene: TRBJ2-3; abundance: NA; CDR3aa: CASSLNRWGGTDTQYF; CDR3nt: TGTGCCAGCAGTTTGAATAGGTGGGGAGGCACAGATACGCAGTATTTT
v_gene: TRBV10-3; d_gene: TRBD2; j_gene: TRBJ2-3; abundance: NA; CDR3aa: CATEAGGPGTDTQYF; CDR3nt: TGTGCCACCGAAGCGGGGGGGCCGGGCACAGATACGCAGTATTTT
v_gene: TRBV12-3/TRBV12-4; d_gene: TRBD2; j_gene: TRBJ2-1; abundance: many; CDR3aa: CASSSVIGRGGQFF; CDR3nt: TGTGCCAGCAGTTCTGTGATCGGTCGGGGGGGGCAGTTCTTC
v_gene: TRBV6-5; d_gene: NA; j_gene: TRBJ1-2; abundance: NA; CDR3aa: CASSYTKTGSGLHGYTF; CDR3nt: TGTGCCAGCAGTTACACCAAAACAGGGAGTGGTCTCCATGGCTACACCTTC
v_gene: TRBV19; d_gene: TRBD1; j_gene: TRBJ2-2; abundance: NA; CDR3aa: CASSKLDRANAGELFF; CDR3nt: TGTGCCAGTAGTAAATTGGACAGGGCGAACGCCGGTGAGCTGTTTTTT
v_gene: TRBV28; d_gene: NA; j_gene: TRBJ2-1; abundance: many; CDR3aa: CASSIRVSEQFF; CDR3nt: TGTGCCAGCAGTATAAGGGTATCTGAGCAGTTCTTC
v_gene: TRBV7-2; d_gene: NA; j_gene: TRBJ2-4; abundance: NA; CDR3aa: CASSRETDSAKNIQYF; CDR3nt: TGTGCCAGCAGCCGCGAGACGGATTCGGCCAAAAACATTCAGTACTTC